This is a list of T cell receptor beta chains from one sample in a study of graft-versus-host responses after intestinal transplantation. Sequencing was performed with immunoSEQ multiplex PCR; in TCRdb, only in-frame clones are kept and a portion is missing. Among almost 8,500 clones listed, over 90% were seen once. Sample: PBMCs, taken 11 days after intestinal transplantation. Receptors were obtained from a human patient who received an intestinal transplant, so some T cells may come from the graft donor. Both conserved end residues are trimmed from each CDR3. Each record gives: V gene, CDR3 protein.

TRBV5-1 ASSVRGDSGNTIY
TRBV27 ASSLLEGASTDTQY
TRBV4-1 ASSQEDRADTQY
TRBV7-9 ASSLRVMGETQY
TRBV9 ASSVQVPDNEQF
TRBV5-6 ASSFPSGGSYEQY
TRBV7-9 ASRPAGGIYNEQF
TRBV6-1 ASRMGQATGNTIY
TRBV6-5 ATTQGRENIQY
TRBV4-1 ASSQGIRDRVYEQY
TRBV27 ASSWGAGELF
TRBV6-6 ASGRSGVTDTQY
TRBV20-1 SSLTGNEQF
TRBV6-1 ASTEEPPYEQY